This TCR beta chain was recorded in a study of cytomegalovirus exposure and HLA in healthy donors. With 6 bases clipped from V and 6 bases from J, the junction kept 2 bases outside the gene matches. The CDR3 is 11 amino acids. From germline, CDR1 is SQVTM and CDR2 ANQGSEA. The PCR used 60 Vbeta and 13 Jbeta primers. TCRdb's table, derived via immunoSEQ multiplex PCR, lists solely in-frame clones and lacks some. Among approximately 180,000 clones listed, about four fifths were seen once. Study observations and caveats: Specific recognition of CMV antigens was confirmed in vitro for a few chains (all CMV-associated). In a later analysis, most CMV-associated TCR beta chains appeared HLA-restricted. The study designated 150 or so TCR beta chains cytomegalovirus-associated.

Details on this clone: Its antigen is still unknown.

Specimen: PBMCs. This receptor was obtained from a woman aged 45 to 65 in good health and CMV-seronegative. The V gene is TRBV29-1, the J gene TRBJ2-4; 7 nucleotides match TRBD1. The CDR3 loop is CSVRTGNIQYF. In nucleotides, the CDR3 is TGCAGCGTAAGGACAGGAAACATTCAGTACTTC.